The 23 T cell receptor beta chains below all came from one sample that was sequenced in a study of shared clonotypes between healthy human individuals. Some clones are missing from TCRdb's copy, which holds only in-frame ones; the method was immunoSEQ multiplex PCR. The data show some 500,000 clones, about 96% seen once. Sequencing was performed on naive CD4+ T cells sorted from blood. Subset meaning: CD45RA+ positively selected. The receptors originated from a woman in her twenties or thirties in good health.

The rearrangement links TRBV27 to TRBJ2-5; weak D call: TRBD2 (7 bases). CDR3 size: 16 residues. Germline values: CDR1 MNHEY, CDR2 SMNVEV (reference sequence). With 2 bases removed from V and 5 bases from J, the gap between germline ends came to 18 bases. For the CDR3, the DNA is TGTGCCAGCAGTTTACGGCGGGGGACGGGGGCGGAGACCCAGTACTTC. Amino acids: CASSLRRGTGAETQYF.

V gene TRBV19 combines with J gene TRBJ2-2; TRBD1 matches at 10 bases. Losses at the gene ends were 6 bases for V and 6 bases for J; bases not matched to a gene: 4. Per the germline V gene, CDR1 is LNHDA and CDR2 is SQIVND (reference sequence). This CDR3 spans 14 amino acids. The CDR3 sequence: CASSMGQGSGELFF. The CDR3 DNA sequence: TGTGCCAGTAGCATGGGACAGGGGTCCGGGGAGCTGTTTTTT.

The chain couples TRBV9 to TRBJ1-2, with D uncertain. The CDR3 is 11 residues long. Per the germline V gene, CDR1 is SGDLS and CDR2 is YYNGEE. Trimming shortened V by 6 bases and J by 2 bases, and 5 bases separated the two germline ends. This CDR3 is CASKRNYGYTF. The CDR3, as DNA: TGTGCCAGCAAACGGAACTATGGCTACACCTTC. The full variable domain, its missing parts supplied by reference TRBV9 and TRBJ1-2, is DSGVTQTPKHLITATGQRVTLRCSPRSGDLSVYWYQQSLDQGLQFLIQYYNGEERAKGNILERFSAQQFPDLHSELNLSSLELGDSALYFCASKRNYGYTFGSGTRLTVV.

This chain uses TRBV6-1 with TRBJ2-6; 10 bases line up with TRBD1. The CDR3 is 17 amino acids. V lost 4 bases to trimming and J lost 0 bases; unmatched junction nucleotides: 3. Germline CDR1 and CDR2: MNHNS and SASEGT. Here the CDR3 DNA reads TGTGCCAGCAGTGGACAGGGGGCGATCTCTGGGGCCAACGTCCTGACTTTC. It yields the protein CASSGQGAISGANVLTF.

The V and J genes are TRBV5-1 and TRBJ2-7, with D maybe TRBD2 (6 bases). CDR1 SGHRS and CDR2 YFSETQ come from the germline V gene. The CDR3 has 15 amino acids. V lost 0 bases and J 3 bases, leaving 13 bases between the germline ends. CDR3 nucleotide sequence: TGCGCCAGCAGCTTGGATTCTAGCGTGGTCTACGAGCAGTACTTC. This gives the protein CASSLDSSVVYEQYF.

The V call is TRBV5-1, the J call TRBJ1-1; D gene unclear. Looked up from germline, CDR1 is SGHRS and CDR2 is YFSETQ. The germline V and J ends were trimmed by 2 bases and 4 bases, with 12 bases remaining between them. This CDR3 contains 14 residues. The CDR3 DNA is TGCGCCAGCAGCTTATTGGGAGGAATCACTGAAGCTTTCTTT. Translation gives CASSLLGGITEAFF.

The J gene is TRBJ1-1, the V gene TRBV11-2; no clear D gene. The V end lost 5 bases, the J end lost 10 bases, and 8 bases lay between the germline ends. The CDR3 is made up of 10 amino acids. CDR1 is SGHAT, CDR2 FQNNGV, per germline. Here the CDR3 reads CASSKARAFF. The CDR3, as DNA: TGTGCCAGCAGCAAGGCCAGAGCTTTCTTT.

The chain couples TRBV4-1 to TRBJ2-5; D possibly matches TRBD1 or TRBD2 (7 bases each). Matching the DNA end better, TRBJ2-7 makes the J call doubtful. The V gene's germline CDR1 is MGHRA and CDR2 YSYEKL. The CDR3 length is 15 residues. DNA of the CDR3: TGCGCCAGCAGCCCCCGACAGGGAGGGCGCTACGAGCAGTACTTC. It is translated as CASSPRQGGRYEQYF.

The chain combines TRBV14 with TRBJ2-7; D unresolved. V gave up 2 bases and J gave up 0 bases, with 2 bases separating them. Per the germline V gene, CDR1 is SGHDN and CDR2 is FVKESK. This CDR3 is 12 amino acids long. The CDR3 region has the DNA TGTGCCAGCAGCCAAATCTCCTACGAGCAGTACTTC. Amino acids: CASSQISYEQYF.

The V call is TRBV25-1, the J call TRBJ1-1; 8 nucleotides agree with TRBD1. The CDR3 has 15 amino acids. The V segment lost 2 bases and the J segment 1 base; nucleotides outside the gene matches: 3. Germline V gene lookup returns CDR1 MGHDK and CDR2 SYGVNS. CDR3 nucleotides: TGTGCCAGCAGTGAAATGGGGACAGGGAACACTGAAGCTTTCTTT. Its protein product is CASSEMGTGNTEAFF.

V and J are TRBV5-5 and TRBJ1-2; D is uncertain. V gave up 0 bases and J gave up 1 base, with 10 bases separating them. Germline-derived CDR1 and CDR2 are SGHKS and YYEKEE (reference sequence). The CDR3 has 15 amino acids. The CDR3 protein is CASSLALLLNYGYTF. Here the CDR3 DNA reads TGTGCCAGCAGCTTGGCGCTCCTCCTTAACTATGGCTACACCTTC.

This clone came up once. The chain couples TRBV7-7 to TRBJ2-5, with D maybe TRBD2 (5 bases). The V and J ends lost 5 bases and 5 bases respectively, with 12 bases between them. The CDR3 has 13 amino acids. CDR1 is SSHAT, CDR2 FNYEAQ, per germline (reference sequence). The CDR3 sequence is CASSDTEGETQYF. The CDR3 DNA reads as TGTGCCAGCAGCGACACCGAGGGCGAGACCCAGTACTTC.

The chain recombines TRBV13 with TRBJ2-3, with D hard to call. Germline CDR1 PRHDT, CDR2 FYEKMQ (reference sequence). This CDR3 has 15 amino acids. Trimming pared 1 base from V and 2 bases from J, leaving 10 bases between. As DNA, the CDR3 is TGTGCCAGCAGCTTAGCCCTGGGGTACACAGATACGCAGTATTTT. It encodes CASSLALGYTDTQYF.

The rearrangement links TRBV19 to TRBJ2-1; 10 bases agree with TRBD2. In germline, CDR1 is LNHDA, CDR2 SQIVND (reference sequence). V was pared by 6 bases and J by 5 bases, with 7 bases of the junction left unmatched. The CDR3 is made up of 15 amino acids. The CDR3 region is CASRRGLASNNEQFF. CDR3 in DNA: TGTGCCAGTAGGAGGGGACTAGCGAGTAACAATGAGCAGTTCTTC. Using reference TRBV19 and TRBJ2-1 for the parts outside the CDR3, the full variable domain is DGGITQSPKYLFRKEGQNVTLSCEQNLNHDAMYWYRQDPGQGLRLIYYSQIVNDFQKGDIAEGYSVSREKKESFPLTVTSAQKNPTAFYLCASRRGLASNNEQFFGPGTRLTVL.

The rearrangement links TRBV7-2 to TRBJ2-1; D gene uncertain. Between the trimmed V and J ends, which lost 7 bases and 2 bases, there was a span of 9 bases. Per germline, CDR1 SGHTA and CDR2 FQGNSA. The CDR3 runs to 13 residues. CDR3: CASTNPAYNEQFF. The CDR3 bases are TGTGCCAGCACCAACCCTGCCTACAATGAGCAGTTCTTC.

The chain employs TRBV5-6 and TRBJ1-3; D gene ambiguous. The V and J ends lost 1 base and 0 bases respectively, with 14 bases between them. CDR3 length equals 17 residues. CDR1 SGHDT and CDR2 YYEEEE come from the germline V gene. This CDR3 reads CASSLLQTTFSGNTIYF. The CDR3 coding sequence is TGTGCCAGCAGCTTGTTACAGACCACTTTCTCTGGAAACACCATATATTTT.

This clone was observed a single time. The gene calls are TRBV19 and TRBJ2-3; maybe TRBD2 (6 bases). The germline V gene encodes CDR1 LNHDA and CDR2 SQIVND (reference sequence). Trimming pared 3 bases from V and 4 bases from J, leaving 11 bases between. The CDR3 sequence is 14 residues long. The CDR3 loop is CASSMRRLADTQYF. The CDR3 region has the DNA TGTGCCAGTAGTATGAGAAGACTAGCAGATACGCAGTATTTT.

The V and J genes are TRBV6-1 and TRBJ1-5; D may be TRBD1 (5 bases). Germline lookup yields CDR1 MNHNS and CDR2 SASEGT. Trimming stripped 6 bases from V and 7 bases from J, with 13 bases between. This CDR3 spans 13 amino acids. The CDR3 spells CASREIGGQPQHF. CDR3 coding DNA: TGTGCCAGCAGGGAGATCGGGGGGCAGCCCCAGCATTTT.

The CDR3: CASSPGQGLVTEAFF. Here the CDR3 DNA reads TGTGCCAGCAGCCCGGGACAGGGATTAGTAACTGAAGCTTTCTTT. The chain has TRBV7-6 and TRBJ1-1; TRBD1 matches at 9 bases. This CDR3 is 15 amino acids long. V shed 5 bases and J 5 bases; nucleotides not matched to a gene: 9. Germline V gene data show CDR1 as SGHVS and CDR2 as FNYEAQ.

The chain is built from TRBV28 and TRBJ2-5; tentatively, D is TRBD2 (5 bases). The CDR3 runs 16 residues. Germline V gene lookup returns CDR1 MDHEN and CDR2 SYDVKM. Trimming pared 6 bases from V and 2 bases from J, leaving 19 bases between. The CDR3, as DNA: TGTGCCAGCAGCCTAGCCCGGGCGGAGTTGCAAGAGACCCAGTACTTC. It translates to CASSLARAELQETQYF.

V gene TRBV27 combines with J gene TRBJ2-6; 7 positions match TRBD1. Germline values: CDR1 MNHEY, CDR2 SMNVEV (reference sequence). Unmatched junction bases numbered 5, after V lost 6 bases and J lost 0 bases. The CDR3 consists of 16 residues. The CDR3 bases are TGTGCCAGCAGCGGGAAGGGGGCCTCTGGGGCCAACGTCCTGACTTTC. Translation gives CASSGKGASGANVLTF.

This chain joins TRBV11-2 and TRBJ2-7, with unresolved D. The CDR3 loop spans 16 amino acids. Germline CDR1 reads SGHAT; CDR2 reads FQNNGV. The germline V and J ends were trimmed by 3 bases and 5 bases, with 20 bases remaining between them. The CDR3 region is CASSFKKASLVDEQYF. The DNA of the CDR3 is TGTGCCAGCAGCTTTAAAAAGGCCTCCCTGGTCGACGAGCAGTACTTC.

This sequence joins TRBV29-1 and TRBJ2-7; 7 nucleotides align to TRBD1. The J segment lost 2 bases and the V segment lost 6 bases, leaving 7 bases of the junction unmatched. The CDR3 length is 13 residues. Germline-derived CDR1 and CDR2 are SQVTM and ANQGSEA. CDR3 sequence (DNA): TGCAGCGTCTATACCACAGGGGCCTACGAGCAGTACTTC. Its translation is CSVYTTGAYEQYF.